This is a list of T cell receptor beta chains from one sample in a study of cytomegalovirus exposure and HLA in healthy donors. Some clones are missing from TCRdb's copy, which holds only in-frame ones; the method was immunoSEQ multiplex PCR. The sample contains about 69,000 clones, approximately 94% of which appear only once. Sequenced input: PBMCs. The receptors here all came from a woman under 30 in good health and CMV-seronegative. The CDR3 runs from the conserved cysteine through the conserved F or W. The order of the fields is V gene, D gene, clone size, J gene, CDR3 DNA, CDR3 protein. D genes are given only for firm matches. Clone size is shown for a subset of rows, as once, few, many or a class of expanded clone.

TRBV19,TRBD1,NA,TRBJ1-1,TGTGCCAGTAGTTCACAGGGGGCGTCCACTGAAGCTTTCTTT,CASSSQGASTEAFF
TRBV6-1,NA,NA,TRBJ2-5,TGTGCCGGCAGCCTCCTAGAGACCCAGTACTTC,CAGSLLETQYF
TRBV5-1,NA,NA,TRBJ1-2,TGCGCCAGCAGCTTGGCCGGGGAAGGGGGCTACACCTTC,CASSLAGEGGYTF
TRBV7-9,NA,NA,TRBJ1-5,TGTGCCAGCAGATCAACAGATAGCAATCAGCCCCAGCATTTT,CASRSTDSNQPQHF
TRBV5-6,NA,NA,TRBJ2-7,TGTGCCAGCAGCTTTTCGAGACTTTCCTACGAGCAGTACTTC,CASSFSRLSYEQYF
TRBV2,TRBD2,NA,TRBJ2-1,TGTGCCAGCAGCGAGCGGGAGGGCCGCTACAATGAGCAGTTCTTC,CASSEREGRYNEQFF
TRBV27,TRBD1,NA,TRBJ2-7,TGTGCCAGCAGTCCCTCCGGGACAGGGCGCTACGAGCAGTACTTC,CASSPSGTGRYEQYF
TRBV6-5,NA,NA,TRBJ1-2,TGTGCCAGCAGTTACTGGGGCGCGGACTATGGCTACACCTTC,CASSYWGADYGYTF
TRBV29-1,TRBD1,NA,TRBJ2-3,TGCAGCGTGGGGGACAGTACAGATACGCAGTATTTT,CSVGDSTDTQYF
TRBV5-1,NA,NA,TRBJ1-1,TGCGCCAGCAGCTCGCCCAGGTACACTGAAGCTTTCTTT,CASSSPRYTEAFF
TRBV7-9,TRBD1,NA,TRBJ1-5,TGTGCCAGCAGCGGGGGTGGGACAGGGAAACAGCCCCAGCATTTT,CASSGGGTGKQPQHF
TRBV6-5,NA,NA,TRBJ1-1,TGTGCCAGCAGCTTGGGAGGGAGTAACACTGAAGCTTTCTTT,CASSLGGSNTEAFF
TRBV11-2,NA,NA,TRBJ2-1,TGTGCCAGCAGCTTATATGAGGATGCTGAGCAGTTCTTC,CASSLYEDAEQFF
TRBV29-1,TRBD1,NA,TRBJ2-1,TGCAGCGTTGAAGAGGACAGGCCTGCCGAGTTCTTC,CSVEEDRPAEFF
TRBV27,TRBD2,NA,TRBJ2-7,TGTGCCAGCAGACTGAGGGAGGGCTACGAGCAGTACTTC,CASRLREGYEQYF
TRBV27,NA,NA,TRBJ2-3,TGTGCCAGCAGTTTTAGGGTCCAGGGAGGGCAGTATTTT,CASSFRVQGGQYF
TRBV18,NA,NA,TRBJ1-2,TGTGCCAGCTCACCCGGGGGGATAGGCTACACCTTC,CASSPGGIGYTF
TRBV4-2,NA,NA,TRBJ2-3,TGTGCCAGCAGCCAAGAGGTAGGGGGGGCAAGTGCAGATACGCAGTATTTT,CASSQEVGGASADTQYF
TRBV28,NA,NA,TRBJ1-4,TGTGCCAGCAGCTTGACTGCAACTAATGAAAAACTGTTTTTT,CASSLTATNEKLFF
TRBV6-1,NA,few,TRBJ2-7,TGTGCCAGCAGTGACGGACCCGGCGGGAAGCTTGACGAGCAGTACTTC,CASSDGPGGKLDEQYF
TRBV6-1,TRBD1,NA,TRBJ1-2,TGTGCCAGCAGTGAACAGACAGGGGGCTATGGCTACACCTTC,CASSEQTGGYGYTF
TRBV6-1,TRBD2,NA,TRBJ2-5,TGTGCCAGCAGTGAATGGGGACTAGCCCAAGAGACCCAGTACTTC,CASSEWGLAQETQYF
TRBV5-6,TRBD1,NA,TRBJ2-4,TGTGCCAGCAGCTTGGCGGGACAGGGGATTGACATTCAGTACTTC,CASSLAGQGIDIQYF
TRBV4-2,TRBD2,NA,TRBJ2-7,TGTGCCAGCAGCCAAGATGAAACGGGAGGGCCGTTTCGGGAGCAGTACTTC,CASSQDETGGPFREQYF
TRBV7-3,TRBD1,NA,TRBJ2-1,TGTGCCAGCAGCTCGGACAGGGGGAGCAATGAGCAGTTCTTC,CASSSDRGSNEQFF
TRBV5-4,TRBD1,NA,TRBJ1-1,TGTGCCAGCAGCCCTAGGACAGGAGATAACACTGAAGCTTTCTTT,CASSPRTGDNTEAFF
TRBV19,TRBD1,NA,TRBJ2-1,TGTGCCAGTAGTATAGTGGACAGGGAATACAATGAGCAGTTCTTC,CASSIVDREYNEQFF
TRBV28,NA,few,TRBJ2-7,TGTGCCAGCAGTTTTCGGGGCGAGCAGTACTTC,CASSFRGEQYF
TRBV18,TRBD1,NA,TRBJ1-1,TGTGCCAGCTCACAGGGACAGGGGCCCATGAACACTGAAGCTTTCTTT,CASSQGQGPMNTEAFF
TRBV10-3,NA,NA,TRBJ1-6,TGTGCCATCAGTGAGGTAGGGGAAAATTCACCCCTCCACTTT,CAISEVGENSPLHF
TRBV2,TRBD2,NA,TRBJ2-1,TGTGCCAGCCTTGGGAGGACTAGCGGGGGGCCGAACCTAAGGAGCTCCTACAATGAGCAGTTCTTC,CASLGRTSGGPNLRSSYNEQFF
TRBV4-1,TRBD1,NA,TRBJ1-4,TGCGCCAGCACCTACAGGGGCCCCGGCCTAAATGAAAAACTGTTTTTT,CASTYRGPGLNEKLFF
TRBV6-1,NA,NA,TRBJ2-2,TGTGCCAGCAGTGGAATACTACCGAACACCGGGGAGCTGTTTTTT,CASSGILPNTGELFF
TRBV6-4,NA,NA,TRBJ2-2,TGTGCCAGCAGTGTCACGAACACCGGGGAGCTGTTTTTT,CASSVTNTGELFF
TRBV7-2,NA,NA,TRBJ1-2,TGTGCCAGCAGCCGAGACACTAACTATGGCTACACCTTC,CASSRDTNYGYTF